This TCR beta chain was sequenced during a study of T cell responses to AZD1222 COVID-19 vaccine. Clones were sequenced by immunoSEQ multiplex PCR, and TCRdb holds only the in-frame ones, with some missing. The table includes about 150,000 clones, 85% to 95% detected once. The source material was peripheral blood, sampled 28 days after the second AZD1222 dose. The sequence was collected from an adult who received the AZD1222 COVID-19 vaccine.

CDR3 loop: CASSSPPLAFSTDTQYF. CDR3 bases: TGTGCCAGCAGTTCACCCCCACTAGCCTTTAGCACAGATACGCAGTATTTT. The chain uses TRBV6-2 or TRBV6-3 and TRBJ2-3; D is possibly TRBD2 (6 bases). The CDR3 runs 17 residues. CDR1 and CDR2 (germline): MNHEY, SVGEGT. V lost 4 bases and J 0 bases, leaving 17 bases between the germline ends.